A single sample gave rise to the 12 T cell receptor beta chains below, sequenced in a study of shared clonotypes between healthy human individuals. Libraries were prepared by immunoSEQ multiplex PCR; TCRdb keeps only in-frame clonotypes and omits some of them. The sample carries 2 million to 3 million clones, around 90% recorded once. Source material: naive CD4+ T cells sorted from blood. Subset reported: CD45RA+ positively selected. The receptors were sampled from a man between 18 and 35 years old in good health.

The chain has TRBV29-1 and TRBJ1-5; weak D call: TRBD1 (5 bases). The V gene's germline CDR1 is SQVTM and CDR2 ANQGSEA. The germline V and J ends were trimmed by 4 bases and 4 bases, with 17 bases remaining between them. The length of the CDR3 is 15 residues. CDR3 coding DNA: TGCAGCGTTGTGGGGGGGGTAGATGGGAATCAGCCCCAGCATTTT. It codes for CSVVGGVDGNQPQHF.

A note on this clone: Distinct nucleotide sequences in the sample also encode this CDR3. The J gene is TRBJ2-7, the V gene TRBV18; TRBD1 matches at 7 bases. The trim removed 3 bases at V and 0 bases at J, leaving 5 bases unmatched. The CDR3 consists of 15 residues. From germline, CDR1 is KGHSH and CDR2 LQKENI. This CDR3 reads CASSPDRVSSYEQYF. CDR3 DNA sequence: TGTGCCAGCTCACCCGACAGGGTTTCCTCCTACGAGCAGTACTTC.

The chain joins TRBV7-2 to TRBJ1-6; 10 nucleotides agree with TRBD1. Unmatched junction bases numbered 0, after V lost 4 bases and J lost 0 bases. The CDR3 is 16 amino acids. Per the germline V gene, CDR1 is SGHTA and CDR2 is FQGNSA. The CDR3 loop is CASSWTGGSYNSPLHF. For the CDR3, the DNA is TGTGCCAGCAGCTGGACAGGGGGCTCCTATAATTCACCCCTCCACTTT.

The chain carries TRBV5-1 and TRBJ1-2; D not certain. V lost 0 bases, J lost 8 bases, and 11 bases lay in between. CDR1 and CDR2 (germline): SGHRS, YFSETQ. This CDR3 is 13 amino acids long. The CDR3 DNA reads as TGCGCCAGCAGCTTGGAGATAGAGGGAGGCTACACCTTC. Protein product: CASSLEIEGGYTF.

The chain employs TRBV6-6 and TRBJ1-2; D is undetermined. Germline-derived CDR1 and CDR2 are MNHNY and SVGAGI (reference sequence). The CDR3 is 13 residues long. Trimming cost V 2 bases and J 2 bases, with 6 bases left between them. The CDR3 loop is CASSYAQNYGYTF. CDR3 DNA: TGTGCCAGCAGTTACGCACAGAACTATGGCTACACCTTC.

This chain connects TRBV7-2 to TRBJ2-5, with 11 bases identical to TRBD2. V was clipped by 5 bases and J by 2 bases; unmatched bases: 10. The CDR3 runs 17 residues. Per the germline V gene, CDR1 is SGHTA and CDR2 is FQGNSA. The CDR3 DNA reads TGTGCCAGCAGCCTTAGCGGGCTAGCGGGGGGACAAGAGACCCAGTACTTC. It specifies CASSLSGLAGGQETQYF.

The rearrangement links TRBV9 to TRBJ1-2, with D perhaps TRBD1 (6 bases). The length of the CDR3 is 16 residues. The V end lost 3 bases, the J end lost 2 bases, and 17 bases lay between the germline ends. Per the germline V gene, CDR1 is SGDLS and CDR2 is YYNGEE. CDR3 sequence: CASSARGVTGNYGYTF. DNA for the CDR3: TGTGCCAGCAGCGCTCGAGGCGTAACAGGGAACTATGGCTACACCTTC.

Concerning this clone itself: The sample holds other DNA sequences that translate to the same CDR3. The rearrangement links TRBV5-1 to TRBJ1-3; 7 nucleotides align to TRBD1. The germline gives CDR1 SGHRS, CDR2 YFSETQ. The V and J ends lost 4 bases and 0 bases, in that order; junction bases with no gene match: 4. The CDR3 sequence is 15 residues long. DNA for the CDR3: TGCGCCAGCAGCCTAGGACAGGCCTCTGGAAACACCATATATTTT. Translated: CASSLGQASGNTIYF. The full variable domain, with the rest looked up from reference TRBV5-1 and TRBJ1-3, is KAGVTQTPRYLIKTRGQQVTLSCSPISGHRSVSWYQQTPGQGLQFLFEYFSETQRNKGNFPGRFSGRQFSNSRSEMNVSTLELGDSALYLCASSLGQASGNTIYFGEGSWLTVV.

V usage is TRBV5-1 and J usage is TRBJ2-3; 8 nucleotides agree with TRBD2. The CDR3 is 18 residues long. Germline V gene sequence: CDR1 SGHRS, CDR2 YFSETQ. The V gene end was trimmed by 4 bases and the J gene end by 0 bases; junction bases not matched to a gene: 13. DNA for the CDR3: TGCGCCAGCAGCCCGGACCCCCATAGCGGGGCGAGCACAGATACGCAGTATTTT. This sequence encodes CASSPDPHSGASTDTQYF.

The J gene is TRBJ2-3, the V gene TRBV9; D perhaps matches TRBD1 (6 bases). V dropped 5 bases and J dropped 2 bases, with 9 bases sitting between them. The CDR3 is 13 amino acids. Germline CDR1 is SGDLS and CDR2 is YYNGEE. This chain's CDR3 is CASRRGTTDTQYF. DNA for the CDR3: TGTGCCAGCAGGAGGGGGACCACAGATACGCAGTATTTT.

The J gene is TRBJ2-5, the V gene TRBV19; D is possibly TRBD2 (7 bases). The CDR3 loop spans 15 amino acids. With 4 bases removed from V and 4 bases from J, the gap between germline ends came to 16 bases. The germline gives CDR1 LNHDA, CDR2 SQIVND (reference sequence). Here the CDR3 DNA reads TGTGCCAGTAGTAGGGGGGGGCTAGGACTAGAGACCCAGTACTTC. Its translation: CASSRGGLGLETQYF.

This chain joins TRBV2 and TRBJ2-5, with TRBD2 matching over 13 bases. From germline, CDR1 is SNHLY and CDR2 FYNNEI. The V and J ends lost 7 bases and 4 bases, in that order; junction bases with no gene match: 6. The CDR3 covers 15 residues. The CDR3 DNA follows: TGTGCCAGCACAGGACTAGCGGGGGCAGGAGAGACCCAGTACTTC. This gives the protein CASTGLAGAGETQYF.